The rows below give T cell receptor beta chains drawn from one sample of a study of blood T cells in healthy people across ages. TCRdb re-called the 5' RACE reads through MiXCR, storing one row per CDR3 protein. The profile shows over 950,000 distinct CDR3 sequences, under 40% of them singletons. The specimen sequenced was blood. All receptors come from a man aged 18-30 years in good health. CDR3s include the opening cysteine and the closing phenylalanine or tryptophan.

v_call,j_call,cdr3_aa
TRBV9,TRBJ2-7,CASSPRLAGNSYEQYF
TRBV4-2,TRBJ2-5,CASSQPGQGVREQYF
TRBV4-3,TRBJ1-4,CASSQFSFEKLFF
TRBV6-6,TRBJ1-1,CASSPEGVRGGRGKAFF
TRBV6-1,TRBJ2-1,CASSGYRGDRLYNEQFF
TRBV9,TRBJ2-3,CASSVAPTGGGDTQYF
TRBV3-1,TRBJ2-7,CASSLPGQMPYEQYF
TRBV10-3,TRBJ2-7,CAPPEGRSYEQYF
TRBV7-9,TRBJ2-1,CASSGTSRRGVNEQFF
TRBV20-1,TRBJ1-4,CSAGLREKLFF
TRBV24-1,NA,CATSDPGLAGDQSSTYEQYF
TRBV27,TRBJ1-2,CASSRQGNNYGHTF
TRBV4-1,TRBJ1-2,CASSQDGGENYGYTF
TRBV29-1,TRBJ2-2,CSVADGVETGELFF
TRBV29-1,TRBJ2-1,CSGRQGAWDEQFF
TRBV20-1,TRBJ2-1,CSAPGLAGVVDEQFF
TRBV6-6,TRBJ1-1,CASSQQLLNTEAFF
TRBV7-8,TRBJ2-5,CASSSFRSTGETQYF
TRBV12-3/TRBV12-4,TRBJ1-1,CASSPSGTGDTEAFF
TRBV12-3/TRBV12-4,TRBJ2-5,CASSSTSNERYF
TRBV12-3/TRBV12-4,TRBJ2-1,CASSPSWVGGFGEQFF
TRBV2,TRBJ2-1,CASSEAGGYDEQFF
TRBV27,TRBJ1-2,CASSLFGTGVGYGYTF
TRBV27,TRBJ2-3,CASSLFVPDMQYF
TRBV19,TRBJ1-1,CASSISGVPTEAFF
TRBV7-2,TRBJ1-5,CATTTGTGEAQPQHF
TRBV20-1,TRBJ1-5,CSASTALSNQPQHF
TRBV20-1,TRBJ2-6,CSARGLAGANVLTF
TRBV9,TRBJ1-2,CASSVGGPNYGYTF
TRBV20-1,TRBJ2-3,CSADHLPTDTQYF
TRBV20-1,TRBJ2-3,CSARVTSGGAGNTQYF
TRBV27,TRBJ2-1,CASSFGRDRDNEQFF
TRBV9,TRBJ2-2,CASSVSLAGAGELFF
TRBV6-2/TRBV6-3,NA,CASSYIRGSYNEQYF
TRBV9,TRBJ2-3,CASSGPSGLAPTDTQYF
TRBV5-5,TRBJ1-1,CASSPGHPARWTGTNTEAFF
TRBV18,TRBJ1-1,CASSPLAGRNTEAFF
TRBV7-2,TRBJ2-5,CASSQIWTDSRETQYF
TRBV20-1,TRBJ2-1,CSARRDSAQFF
TRBV30,TRBJ1-1,CAWSTIAEPTEAFF
TRBV28,TRBJ2-4,CASSFRTGLYF
TRBV12-3/TRBV12-4,TRBJ1-6,CASSRTGEDSPLHF